This TCR beta chain was retrieved from a study of T cell changes during pregnancy in multiple sclerosis. CDR1 SGHAT and CDR2 FQNNGV come from the germline V gene. CDR3 length: 12 residues. V dropped 4 bases and J dropped 4 bases, with 8 bases sitting between them. The protocol was immunoSEQ multiplex PCR, while the TCRdb copy is restricted to in-frame clones and leaves out a portion. The data contain tens of thousands of clones, around 94% of them seen just once; the ten biggest clones take up approximately 1%. The source was peripheral blood, collected in the third trimester of pregnancy. This chain connects TRBV11-2 to TRBJ2-7; D possibly corresponds to TRBD1 (6 bases). This TCR derives from a female donor with multiple sclerosis, enrolled in a pregnancy study. The CDR3 region is CASSSQGYEQYF. The CDR3, as DNA: TGTGCCAGCAGCTCACAGGGTTACGAGCAGTACTTC.